Shown below are 11 T cell receptor beta chains from a single sample sequenced in a study of blood T cell repertoires in COVID-19. TCRdb's table, derived via immunoSEQ multiplex PCR, lists solely in-frame clones and lacks some. The profile shows a few hundred thousand clones, more than 75% of them singletons. Sequencing used peripheral blood. These receptors all stem from a woman aged 45 to 65 with acute or convalescent COVID-19.

This sequence joins TRBV6-1 and TRBJ2-1; 9 bases line up with TRBD1. The ends lost 2 bases at V and 5 bases at J; junction bases unmatched: 1. There are 14 residues in the CDR3. Germline V gene lookup returns CDR1 MNHNS and CDR2 SASEGT. CDR3 region: CASSERDRDNEQFF. The CDR3 DNA reads as TGTGCCAGCAGTGAACGGGACAGGGACAATGAGCAGTTCTTC.

This clone was seen only once. V and J are TRBV27 and TRBJ2-2; 8 nucleotides align to TRBD1. The V gene's germline CDR1 is MNHEY and CDR2 SMNVEV (reference sequence). V dropped 3 bases and J dropped 0; count of bases not matched to a gene: 6. The CDR3 spans 17 residues. This chain's CDR3 is CASSLPGQVPNTGELFF. For the CDR3, the DNA is TGTGCCAGCAGTTTGCCGGGACAGGTACCGAACACCGGGGAGCTGTTTTTT.

The chain has TRBV5-1 and TRBJ2-7, with 11 bases lining up with TRBD2. This CDR3 has 15 amino acids. The germline CDR1 and CDR2 sequences are SGHRS and YFSETQ. The ends lost 0 bases at V and 3 bases at J; junction bases unmatched: 2. CDR3 sequence reads: CASSLVTSGGYEQYF. CDR3 sequence (DNA): TGCGCCAGCAGCTTGGTCACTAGCGGGGGCTACGAGCAGTACTTC.

V and J are TRBV10-1 and TRBJ2-6; 7 positions agree with TRBD1. The CDR3 contains 21 residues. Germline lookup yields CDR1 WNHNN and CDR2 SYGVQD (reference sequence). Trimming removed 4 bases from V and 2 bases from J; junction bases left unmatched: 20. This CDR3 reads CASSVPRGQRVVSTGANVLTF. The CDR3 DNA follows: TGCGCCAGCAGTGTCCCCCGGGGACAGAGGGTTGTATCTACTGGGGCCAACGTCCTGACTTTC.

This clone has just a few counts. This sequence joins TRBV3-1 (or the pseudogene TRBV3-2) and TRBJ2-7; 11 bases line up with TRBD1. Germline CDR1 LGHDT, CDR2 YNNKEL (reference sequence). V shed 1 base and J 11 bases; nucleotides not matched to a gene: 13. The CDR3 has 16 residues. The CDR3 spells CASSQVGFRTGGRKYF. The CDR3 DNA is TGTGCCAGCAGCCAAGTAGGGTTTAGGACAGGGGGCAGAAAGTACTTC.

V usage is TRBV18 and J usage is TRBJ1-6, with 9 bases that match TRBD1. The V gene end was trimmed by 8 bases and the J gene end by 2 bases; junction bases not matched to a gene: 10. Germline CDR1 and CDR2: KGHSH and LQKENI. The CDR3 length is 17 residues. The CDR3 here is CASQEGTGFTYNSPLHF. The CDR3 DNA reads as TGTGCCAGCCAGGAGGGGACAGGGTTCACCTATAATTCACCCCTCCACTTT. The full variable domain, its missing parts supplied by reference TRBV18 and TRBJ1-6, is NAGVMQNPRHLVRRRGQEARLRCSPMKGHSHVYWYRQLPEEGLKFMVYLQKENIIDESGMPKERFSAEFPKEGPSILRIQQVVRGDSAAYFCASQEGTGFTYNSPLHFGNGTRLTVT.

As to this clone: One end of the junction varies from germline; a read error may be responsible. The chain is built from TRBV27 and TRBJ2-7; 12 nucleotides align to TRBD2. The CDR3 consists of 14 residues. The germline V gene has CDR1 MNHEY and CDR2 SMNVEV (reference sequence). The CDR3 region has the DNA TGTGCCAGCAGTCAAAGACTAGCGGGGGCGGATCGGTTCTTC. Amino acids: CASSQRLAGADRFF.

This clone occurred a few times. V gene TRBV6-5 combines with J gene TRBJ2-3; TRBD2 might be the D (6 bases). Looked up from germline, CDR1 is MNHEY and CDR2 is SVGAGI. The V end lost 5 bases, the J end lost 6 bases, and 18 bases lay between the germline ends. This CDR3 comprises 15 residues. The CDR3 region is CASSHAPGVGDTQYF. The CDR3 region has the DNA TGTGCCAGCAGTCACGCTCCGGGAGTGGGTGATACGCAGTATTTT.

The CDR3 loop is CATSDPRTGGYNEQFF. The CDR3 nucleotides read TGTGCCACCAGTGATCCGAGGACAGGGGGCTACAATGAGCAGTTCTTC. The rearrangement joins TRBV24-1 to TRBJ2-1; 10 nucleotides match TRBD1. Trimming removed 3 bases from V and 3 bases from J; junction bases left unmatched: 4. Germline V gene lookup returns CDR1 KGHDR and CDR2 SFDVKD. This CDR3 has 16 residues.

Here the CDR3 reads CASSREGNYGYTF. Written as DNA, the CDR3 is TGTGCCAGCTCTCGAGAGGGTAACTATGGCTACACCTTC. This chain links TRBV9 with TRBJ1-2; D remains unclear. The CDR3 length is 13 residues. V was trimmed by 7 bases and J by 1 base, leaving 11 bases between them. CDR1 and CDR2 (germline): SGDLS, YYNGEE. The full variable domain, in which reference TRBV9 and TRBJ1-2 provide the parts outside the CDR3, is DSGVTQTPKHLITATGQRVTLRCSPRSGDLSVYWYQQSLDQGLQFLIQYYNGEERAKGNILERFSAQQFPDLHSELNLSSLELGDSALYFCASSREGNYGYTFGSGTRLTVV.

This clone occurred a few times. The V call is TRBV28, the J call TRBJ1-2; 8 nucleotides match TRBD1. The CDR3 consists of 13 residues. Per the germline V gene, CDR1 is MDHEN and CDR2 is SYDVKM. Unmatched junction bases numbered 0, after V lost 4 bases and J lost 2 bases. The chain's CDR3 is CASSWTGNYGYTF. CDR3 bases: TGTGCCAGCAGTTGGACAGGGAACTATGGCTACACCTTC.